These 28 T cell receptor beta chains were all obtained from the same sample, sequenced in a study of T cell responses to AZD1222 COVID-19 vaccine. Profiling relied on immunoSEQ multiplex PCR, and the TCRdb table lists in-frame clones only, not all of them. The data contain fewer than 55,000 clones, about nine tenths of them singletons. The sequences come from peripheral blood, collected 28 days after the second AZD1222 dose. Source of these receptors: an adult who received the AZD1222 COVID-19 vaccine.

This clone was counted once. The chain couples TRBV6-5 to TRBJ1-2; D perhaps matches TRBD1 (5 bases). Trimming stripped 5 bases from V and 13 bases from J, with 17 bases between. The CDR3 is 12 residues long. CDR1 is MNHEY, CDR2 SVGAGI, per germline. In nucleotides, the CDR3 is TGTGCCAGCAGTCCCGGGGGGAGTCCGAGCACCTTC. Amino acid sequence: CASSPGGSPSTF.

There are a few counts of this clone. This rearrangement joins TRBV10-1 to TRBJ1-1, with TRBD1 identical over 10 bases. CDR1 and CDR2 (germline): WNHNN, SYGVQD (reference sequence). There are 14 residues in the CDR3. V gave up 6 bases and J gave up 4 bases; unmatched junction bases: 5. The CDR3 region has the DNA TGCGCCAGCAGCGACGGGACAGGGGTCACTGAAGCTTTCTTT. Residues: CASSDGTGVTEAFF.

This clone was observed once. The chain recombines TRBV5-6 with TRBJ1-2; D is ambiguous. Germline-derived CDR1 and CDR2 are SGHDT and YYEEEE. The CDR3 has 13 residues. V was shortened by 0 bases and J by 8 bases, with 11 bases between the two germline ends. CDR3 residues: CASSLASGGGYTF. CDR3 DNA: TGTGCCAGCAGCTTGGCCTCGGGTGGAGGCTACACCTTC.

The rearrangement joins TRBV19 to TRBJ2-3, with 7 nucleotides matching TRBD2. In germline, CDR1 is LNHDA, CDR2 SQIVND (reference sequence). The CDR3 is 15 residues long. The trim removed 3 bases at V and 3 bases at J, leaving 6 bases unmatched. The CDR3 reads CASSIASGVTDTQYF. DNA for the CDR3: TGTGCCAGTAGTATCGCCAGCGGGGTTACAGATACGCAGTATTTT. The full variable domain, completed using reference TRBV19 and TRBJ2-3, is DGGITQSPKYLFRKEGQNVTLSCEQNLNHDAMYWYRQDPGQGLRLIYYSQIVNDFQKGDIAEGYSVSREKKESFPLTVTSAQKNPTAFYLCASSIASGVTDTQYFGPGTRLTVL.

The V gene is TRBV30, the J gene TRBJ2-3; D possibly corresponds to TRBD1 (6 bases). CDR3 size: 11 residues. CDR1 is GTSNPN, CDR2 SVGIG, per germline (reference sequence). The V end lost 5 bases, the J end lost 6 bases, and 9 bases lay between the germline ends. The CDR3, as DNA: TGTGCCTGGCAACAGGGCGATACGCAGTATTTT. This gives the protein CAWQQGDTQYF.

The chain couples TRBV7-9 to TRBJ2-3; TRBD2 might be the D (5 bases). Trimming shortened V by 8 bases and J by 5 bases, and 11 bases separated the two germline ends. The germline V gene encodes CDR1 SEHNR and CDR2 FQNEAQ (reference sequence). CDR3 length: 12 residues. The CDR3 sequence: CASGPGLDTQYF. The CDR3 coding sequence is TGTGCCAGCGGCCCGGGGTTAGATACGCAGTATTTT.

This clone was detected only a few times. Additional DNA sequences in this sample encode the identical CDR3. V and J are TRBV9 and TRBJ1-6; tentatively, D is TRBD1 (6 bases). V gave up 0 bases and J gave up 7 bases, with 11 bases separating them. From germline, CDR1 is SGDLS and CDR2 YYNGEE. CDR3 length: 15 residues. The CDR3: CASSVDGGKNSPLHF. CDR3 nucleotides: TGTGCCAGCAGCGTAGACGGGGGCAAAAATTCACCCCTCCACTTT. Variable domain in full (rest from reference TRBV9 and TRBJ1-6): DSGVTQTPKHLITATGQRVTLRCSPRSGDLSVYWYQQSLDQGLQFLIQYYNGEERAKGNILERFSAQQFPDLHSELNLSSLELGDSALYFCASSVDGGKNSPLHFGNGTRLTVT.

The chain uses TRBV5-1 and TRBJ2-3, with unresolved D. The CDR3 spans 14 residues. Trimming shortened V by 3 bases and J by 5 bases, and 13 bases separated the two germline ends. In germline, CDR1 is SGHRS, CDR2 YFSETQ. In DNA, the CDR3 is TGCGCCAGCAGCTCCTCTAAGCCTCGAGATACGCAGTATTTT. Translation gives CASSSSKPRDTQYF.

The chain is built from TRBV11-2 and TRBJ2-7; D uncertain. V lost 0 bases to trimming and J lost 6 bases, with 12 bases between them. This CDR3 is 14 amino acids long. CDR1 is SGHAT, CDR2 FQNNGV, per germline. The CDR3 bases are TGTGCCAGCAGCTTAGATCAGCCGGGCGTCGAGCAGTACTTC. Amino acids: CASSLDQPGVEQYF.

The CDR3 coding sequence is TGTGCCAGCAGTCCCCGGGACGGATATGGCTACACCTTC. This sequence encodes CASSPRDGYGYTF. The chain has TRBV27 and TRBJ1-2; maybe TRBD1 (5 bases). Per germline, CDR1 MNHEY and CDR2 SMNVEV (reference sequence). V lost 5 bases, J lost 5 bases, and 12 bases lay in between. The CDR3 runs to 13 residues.

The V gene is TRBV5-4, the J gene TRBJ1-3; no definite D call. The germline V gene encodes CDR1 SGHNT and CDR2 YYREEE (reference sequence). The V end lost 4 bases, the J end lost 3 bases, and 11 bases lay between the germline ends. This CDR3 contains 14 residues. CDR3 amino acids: CASSIRTRGNTIYF. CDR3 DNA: TGTGCCAGCAGCATACGGACTCGTGGAAACACCATATATTTT.

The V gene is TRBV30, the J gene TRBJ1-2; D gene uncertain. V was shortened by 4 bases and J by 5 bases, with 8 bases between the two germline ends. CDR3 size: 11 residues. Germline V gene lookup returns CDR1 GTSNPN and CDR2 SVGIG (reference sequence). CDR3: CAWKVQYGYTF. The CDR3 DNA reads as TGTGCCTGGAAAGTGCAATATGGCTACACCTTC.

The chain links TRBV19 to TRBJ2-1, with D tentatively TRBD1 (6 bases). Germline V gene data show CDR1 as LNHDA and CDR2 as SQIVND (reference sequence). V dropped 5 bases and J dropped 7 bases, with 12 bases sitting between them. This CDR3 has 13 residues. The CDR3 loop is CASSRQVRNEQFF. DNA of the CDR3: TGTGCCAGTAGTCGACAGGTCCGGAATGAGCAGTTCTTC.

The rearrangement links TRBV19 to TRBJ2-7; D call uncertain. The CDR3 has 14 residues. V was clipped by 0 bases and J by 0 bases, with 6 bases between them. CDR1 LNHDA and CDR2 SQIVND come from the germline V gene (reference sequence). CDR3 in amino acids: CASSIDPASYEQYF. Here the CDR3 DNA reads TGTGCCAGTAGTATAGATCCAGCCTCCTACGAGCAGTACTTC.

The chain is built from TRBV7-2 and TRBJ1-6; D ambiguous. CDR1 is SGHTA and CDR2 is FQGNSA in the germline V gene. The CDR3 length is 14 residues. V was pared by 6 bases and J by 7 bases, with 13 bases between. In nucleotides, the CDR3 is TGTGCCAGCAGGCCGACACGGGGAAATTCACCCCTCCACTTT. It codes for CASRPTRGNSPLHF.

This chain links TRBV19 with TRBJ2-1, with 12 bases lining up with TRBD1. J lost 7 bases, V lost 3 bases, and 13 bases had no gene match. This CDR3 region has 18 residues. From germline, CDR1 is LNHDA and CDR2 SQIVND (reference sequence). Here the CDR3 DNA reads TGTGCCAGTAGTATCAATTCGCCGGGACAGGGGGCGGGAAATGAGCAGTTCTTC. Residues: CASSINSPGQGAGNEQFF.

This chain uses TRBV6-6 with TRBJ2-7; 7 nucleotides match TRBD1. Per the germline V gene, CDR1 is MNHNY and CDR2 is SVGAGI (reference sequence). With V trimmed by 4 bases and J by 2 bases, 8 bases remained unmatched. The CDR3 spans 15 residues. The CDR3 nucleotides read TGTGCCAGCAGTTTGTACCAGGGACAGACCTACGAGCAGTACTTC. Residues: CASSLYQGQTYEQYF.

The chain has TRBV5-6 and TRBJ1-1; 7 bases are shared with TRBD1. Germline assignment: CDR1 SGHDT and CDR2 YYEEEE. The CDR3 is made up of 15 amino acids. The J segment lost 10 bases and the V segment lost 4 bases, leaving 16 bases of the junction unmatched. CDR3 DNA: TGTGCCAGCAGCAGATTACAGGGGCTTGCCGAATCAGCTTTCTTT. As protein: CASSRLQGLAESAFF.

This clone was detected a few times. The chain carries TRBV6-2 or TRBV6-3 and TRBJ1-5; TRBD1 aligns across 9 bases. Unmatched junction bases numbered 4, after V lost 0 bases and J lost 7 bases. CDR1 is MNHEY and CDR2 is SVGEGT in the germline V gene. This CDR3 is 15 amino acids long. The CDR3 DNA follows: TGTGCCAGCAGTTACTCGGTAACAGGGGGCCAGCCCCAGCATTTT. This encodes CASSYSVTGGQPQHF.

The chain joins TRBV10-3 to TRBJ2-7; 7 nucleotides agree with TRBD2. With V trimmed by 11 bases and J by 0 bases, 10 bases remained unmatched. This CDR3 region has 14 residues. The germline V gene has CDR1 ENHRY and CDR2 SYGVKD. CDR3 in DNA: TGTGCCGCCAAAAGCGGGGCCAACTCCTACGAGCAGTACTTC. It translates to CAAKSGANSYEQYF.

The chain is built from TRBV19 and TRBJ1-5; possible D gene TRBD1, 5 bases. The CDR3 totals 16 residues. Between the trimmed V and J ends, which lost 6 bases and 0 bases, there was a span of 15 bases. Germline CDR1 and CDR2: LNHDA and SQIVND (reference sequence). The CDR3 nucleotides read TGTGCCAGTAGCGCAGGGAGACCGTATAGCAATCAGCCCCAGCATTTT. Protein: CASSAGRPYSNQPQHF.

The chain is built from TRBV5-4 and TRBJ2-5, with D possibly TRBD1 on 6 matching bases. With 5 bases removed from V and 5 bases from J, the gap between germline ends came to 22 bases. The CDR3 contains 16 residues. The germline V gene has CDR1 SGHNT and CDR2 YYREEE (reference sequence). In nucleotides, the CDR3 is TGTGCCAGCAGTTCACCGGGCCAGCCGAGGGGGGAGACCCAGTACTTC. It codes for CASSSPGQPRGETQYF.

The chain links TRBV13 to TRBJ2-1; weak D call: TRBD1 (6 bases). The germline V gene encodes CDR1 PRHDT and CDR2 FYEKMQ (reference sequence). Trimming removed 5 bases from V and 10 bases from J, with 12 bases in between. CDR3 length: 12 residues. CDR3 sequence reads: CASSHDRIEQFF. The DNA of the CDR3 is TGTGCCAGCAGCCACGACAGGATAGAGCAGTTCTTC.

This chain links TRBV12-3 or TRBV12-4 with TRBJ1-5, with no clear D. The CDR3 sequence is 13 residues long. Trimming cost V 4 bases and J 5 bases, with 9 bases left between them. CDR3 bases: TGTGCCAGCAGTTGGAGGCGGGATCAGCCCCAGCATTTT. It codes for CASSWRRDQPQHF.

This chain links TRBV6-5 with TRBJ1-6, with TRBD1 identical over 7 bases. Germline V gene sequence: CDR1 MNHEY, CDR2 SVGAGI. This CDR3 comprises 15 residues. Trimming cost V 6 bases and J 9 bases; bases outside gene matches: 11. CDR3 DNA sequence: TGTGCCAGCAGGACGCCGGGACAGAGGAGTTCACCCCTCCACTTT. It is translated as CASRTPGQRSSPLHF.

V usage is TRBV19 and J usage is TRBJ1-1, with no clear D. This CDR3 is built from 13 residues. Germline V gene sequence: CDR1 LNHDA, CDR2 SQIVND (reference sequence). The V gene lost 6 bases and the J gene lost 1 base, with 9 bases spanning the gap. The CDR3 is CASSLDSNTEAFF. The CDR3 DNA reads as TGTGCCAGTAGCCTTGACTCGAACACTGAAGCTTTCTTT.

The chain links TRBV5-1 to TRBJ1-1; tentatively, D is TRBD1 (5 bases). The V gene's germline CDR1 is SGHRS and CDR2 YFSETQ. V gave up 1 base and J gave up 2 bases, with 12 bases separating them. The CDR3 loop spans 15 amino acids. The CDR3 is CASSLPGGPNTEAFF. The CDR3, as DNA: TGCGCCAGCAGCTTGCCTGGGGGTCCCAACACTGAAGCTTTCTTT.

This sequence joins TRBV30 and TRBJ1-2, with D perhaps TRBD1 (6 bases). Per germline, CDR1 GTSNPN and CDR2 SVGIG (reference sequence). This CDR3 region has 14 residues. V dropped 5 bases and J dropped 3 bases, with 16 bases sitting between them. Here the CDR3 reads CAWANRVGDYGYTF. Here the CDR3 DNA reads TGTGCCTGGGCGAACAGGGTAGGGGACTATGGCTACACCTTC.